A single sample gave rise to the 13 T cell receptor beta chains below, sequenced in a study of T cells after yellow fever vaccination. From the 5' RACE reads, TCRdb called clonotypes with MiXCR, one entry per CDR3 protein. The data contain almost 70,000 distinct CDR3 sequences, approximately 5% of them singletons. Sequenced material: CD4+ T cells sorted from PBMCs, taken less than 16 days after the first yellow fever vaccination. The receptors come from a man younger than 35 who received the YFV17D yellow fever vaccine.

Many counts were recorded for this clonotype. V usage is TRBV12-3 or TRBV12-4 and J usage is TRBJ1-3, with D uncertain. The CDR3 consists of 14 residues. V was pared by 3 bases and J by 1 base, with 7 bases between. CDR3 in amino acids: CASSFPPSGNTIYF. DNA for the CDR3: TGTGCCAGCAGTTTTCCTCCTTCTGGAAACACCATATATTTT.

The table lists this clonotype with many counts. V gene TRBV20-1 combines with J gene TRBJ2-1, with 8 bases matching TRBD2. This CDR3 comprises 15 residues. V lost 1 base and J lost 4; bases outside the gene matches: 6. Germline V gene sequence: CDR1 DFQATT, CDR2 SNEGSKA (reference sequence). The CDR3 DNA reads as TGCAGTGCTAGAGTGCAAGCGGGGGAGTACAATGAGCAGTTCTTC. It encodes CSARVQAGEYNEQFF.

This clonotype was counted at least ten times. The J gene is TRBJ2-1, the V gene TRBV7-9; D gene unclear. There are 15 residues in the CDR3. Germline V gene sequence: CDR1 SEHNR, CDR2 FQNEAQ (reference sequence). V dropped 2 bases and J dropped 0 bases, with 8 bases sitting between them. This CDR3 reads CASSLLASSYNEQFF. As DNA, the CDR3 is TGTGCCAGCAGCTTACTGGCCAGCTCCTACAATGAGCAGTTCTTC.

With regard to this clonotype: Just one base apart from a much larger clone, this may be a read error. The V call is TRBV29-1, the J call TRBJ2-7; D gene uncertain. This CDR3 is 13 amino acids long. From germline, CDR1 is SQVTM and CDR2 ANQGSEA. The CDR3 nucleotides read TGCAGCGTTGAGACCGTAATAGGCCGCGAGCAGAACTTC. Amino acid sequence: CSVETVIGREQNF.

There are many counts of this clonotype. The V call is TRBV7-2, the J call TRBJ2-1; TRBD2 matches 14 bases. Germline V lookup: CDR1 SGHTA, CDR2 FQGNSA. With V trimmed by 5 bases and J by 7 bases, 4 bases remained unmatched. The CDR3 has 15 amino acids. The CDR3 protein is CASSTRTSGGNEQFF. CDR3 nucleotide sequence: TGTGCCAGCAGCACCCGGACTAGCGGGGGGAATGAGCAGTTCTTC.

This clonotype was observed a handful of times. V is TRBV7-3 and J is TRBJ2-5; D might be TRBD1 (6 bases). The V and J ends lost 5 bases and 2 bases respectively, with 9 bases between them. Germline V lookup: CDR1 SGHTA, CDR2 FQGTGA. The CDR3 spans 13 residues. The CDR3 DNA reads TGTGCCAGCAGCCGAGGACAGCAAGAGACCCAGTACTTC. Translation gives CASSRGQQETQYF.

This clonotype appeared many times. This chain connects TRBV29-1 to TRBJ2-3, with 11 bases aligning to TRBD2. The V gene end was trimmed by 6 bases and the J gene end by 5 bases; junction bases not matched to a gene: 10. The germline gives CDR1 SQVTM, CDR2 ANQGSEA. This CDR3 has 15 residues. The chain's CDR3 is CSVGLSGGAQDTQYF. The DNA of the CDR3 is TGCAGCGTGGGCCTTAGCGGGGGGGCGCAAGATACGCAGTATTTT.

This clonotype was counted ten times or more. This chain links TRBV7-2 with TRBJ2-7; 8 bases match TRBD1. After removal of 3 bases from V and 3 bases from J, the junction contained 7 bases not matched to a gene. There are 15 residues in the CDR3. Germline CDR1 and CDR2: SGHTA and FQGNSA. Written as DNA, the CDR3 is TGTGCCAGCAGCTTGGGGGACAGGAACTTCTACGAGCAGTACTTC. Its translation is CASSLGDRNFYEQYF.

This clonotype has a count of ten or more. The chain combines TRBV12-3 or TRBV12-4 with TRBJ1-2; D might be TRBD1 (6 bases). Trimming removed 10 bases at V and 6 bases at J, with 18 bases between. The CDR3 sequence is 13 residues long. The CDR3 coding sequence is TGTGCCACCAACTGGGCAGGGGTTCATGGCTACACCTTC. Residues: CATNWAGVHGYTF.

In its sample, this clonotype was seen many times. This chain uses TRBV5-1 with TRBJ2-1; the match to TRBD2 covers 10 bases. The germline V gene has CDR1 SGHRS and CDR2 YFSETQ. The CDR3 has 14 amino acids. V was clipped by 4 bases and J by 5 bases; unmatched bases: 3. CDR3 bases: TGCGCCAGCAGCAGCGGGGGGGCTAACAATGAGCAGTTCTTC. This gives the protein CASSSGGANNEQFF.

This clonotype showed up many times. The chain is built from TRBV10-2 and TRBJ1-6; 8 bases align to TRBD1. CDR3 length: 14 amino acids. V was pared by 7 bases and J by 10 bases, with 9 bases of the junction left unmatched. The germline V gene encodes CDR1 WSHSY and CDR2 SAAADI. The CDR3 coding sequence is TGCGCCAGCACCCAAGGACAGGGAAGATCACCCCTCCACTTT. Protein: CASTQGQGRSPLHF.

This clonotype came up many times. Written as DNA, the CDR3 is TGTGCCAGCAGCTTAGCAAGGGACAGCTCCTACAATGAGCAGTTCTTC. This encodes CASSLARDSSYNEQFF. The chain recombines TRBV7-2 with TRBJ2-1; TRBD1 aligns across 7 bases. Unmatched junction bases numbered 2, after V lost 0 bases and J lost 0 bases. The V gene's germline CDR1 is SGHTA and CDR2 FQGNSA. CDR3 length: 16 amino acids.

Many counts were recorded for this clonotype. The gene calls are TRBV12-3 or TRBV12-4 and TRBJ2-1, with TRBD2 matching 9 bases. J lost 7 bases, V lost 7 bases, and 11 bases had no gene match. The CDR3 consists of 15 residues. The CDR3 nucleotides read TGTGCCAGCATCCCGGGACTAGCATTTAGGAATGAGCAGTTCTTC. This gives the protein CASIPGLAFRNEQFF.